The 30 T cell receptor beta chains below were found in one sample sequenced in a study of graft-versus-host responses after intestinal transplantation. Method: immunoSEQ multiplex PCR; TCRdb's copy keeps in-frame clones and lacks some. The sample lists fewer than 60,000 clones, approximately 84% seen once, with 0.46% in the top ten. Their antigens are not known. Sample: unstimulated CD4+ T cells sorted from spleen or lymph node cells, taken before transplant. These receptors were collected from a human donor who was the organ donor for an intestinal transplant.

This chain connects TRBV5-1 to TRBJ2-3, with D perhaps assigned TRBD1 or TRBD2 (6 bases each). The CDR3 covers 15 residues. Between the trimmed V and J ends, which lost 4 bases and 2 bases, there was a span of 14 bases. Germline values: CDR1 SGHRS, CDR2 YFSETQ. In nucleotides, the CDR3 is TGCGCCAGCAGCCCACGGAGGGGGTTCACAGATACGCAGTATTTT. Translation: CASSPRRGFTDTQYF. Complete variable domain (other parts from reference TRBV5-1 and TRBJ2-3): KAGVTQTPRYLIKTRGQQVTLSCSPISGHRSVSWYQQTPGQGLQFLFEYFSETQRNKGNFPGRFSGRQFSNSRSEMNVSTLELGDSALYLCASSPRRGFTDTQYFGPGTRLTVL.

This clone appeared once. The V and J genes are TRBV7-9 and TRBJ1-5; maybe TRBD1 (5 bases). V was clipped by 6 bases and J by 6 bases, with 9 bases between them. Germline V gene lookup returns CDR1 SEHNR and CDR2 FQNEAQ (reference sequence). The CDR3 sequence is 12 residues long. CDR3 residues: CASRSGTQPQHF. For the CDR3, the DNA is TGTGCCAGCAGGTCAGGGACTCAGCCCCAGCATTTT.

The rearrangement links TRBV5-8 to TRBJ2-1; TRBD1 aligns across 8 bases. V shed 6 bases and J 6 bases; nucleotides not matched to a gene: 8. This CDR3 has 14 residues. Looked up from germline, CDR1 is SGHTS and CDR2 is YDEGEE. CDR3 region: CASTLTGALNEQFF. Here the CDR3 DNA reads TGTGCCAGCACACTGACAGGGGCTCTCAATGAGCAGTTCTTC.

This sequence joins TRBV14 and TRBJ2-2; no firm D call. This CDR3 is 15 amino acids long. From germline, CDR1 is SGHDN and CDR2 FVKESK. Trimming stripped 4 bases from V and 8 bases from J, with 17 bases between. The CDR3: CASSLDVLEEGELFF. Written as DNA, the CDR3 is TGTGCCAGCAGCCTGGACGTCCTGGAAGAAGGGGAGCTGTTTTTT.

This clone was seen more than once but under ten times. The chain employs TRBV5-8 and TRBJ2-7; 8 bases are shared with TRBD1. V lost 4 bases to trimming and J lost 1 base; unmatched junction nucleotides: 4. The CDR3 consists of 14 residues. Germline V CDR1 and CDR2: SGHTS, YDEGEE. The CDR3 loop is CASSPRDRSYEQYF. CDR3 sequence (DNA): TGTGCCAGCAGCCCCCGGGACAGGTCCTACGAGCAGTACTTC.

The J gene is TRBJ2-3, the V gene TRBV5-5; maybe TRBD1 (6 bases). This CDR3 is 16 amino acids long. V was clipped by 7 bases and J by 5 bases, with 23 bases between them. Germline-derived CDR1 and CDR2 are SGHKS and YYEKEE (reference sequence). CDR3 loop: CASLPWVGDKGDTQYF. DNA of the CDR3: TGTGCCAGCCTTCCGTGGGTGGGGGACAAGGGAGATACGCAGTATTTT.

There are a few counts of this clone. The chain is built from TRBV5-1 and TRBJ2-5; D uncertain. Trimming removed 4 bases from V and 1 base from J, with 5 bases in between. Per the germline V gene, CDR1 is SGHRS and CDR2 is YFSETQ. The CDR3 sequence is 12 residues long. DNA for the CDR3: TGCGCCAGCAGCCGATCCCAAGAGACCCAGTACTTC. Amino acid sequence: CASSRSQETQYF.

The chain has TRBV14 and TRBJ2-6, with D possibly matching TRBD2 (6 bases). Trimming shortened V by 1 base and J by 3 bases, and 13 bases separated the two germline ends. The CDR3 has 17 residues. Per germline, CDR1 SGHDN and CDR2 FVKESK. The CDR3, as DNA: TGTGCCAGCAGCCAAGGCGGGAAGGGTAATGGGGCCAACGTCCTGACTTTC. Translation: CASSQGGKGNGANVLTF.

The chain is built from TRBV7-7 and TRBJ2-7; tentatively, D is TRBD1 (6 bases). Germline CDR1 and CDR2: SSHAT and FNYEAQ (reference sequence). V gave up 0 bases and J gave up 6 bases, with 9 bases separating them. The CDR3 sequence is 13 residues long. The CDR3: CASSLALQGEQYF. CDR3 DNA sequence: TGTGCCAGCAGCTTAGCGCTACAGGGCGAGCAGTACTTC.

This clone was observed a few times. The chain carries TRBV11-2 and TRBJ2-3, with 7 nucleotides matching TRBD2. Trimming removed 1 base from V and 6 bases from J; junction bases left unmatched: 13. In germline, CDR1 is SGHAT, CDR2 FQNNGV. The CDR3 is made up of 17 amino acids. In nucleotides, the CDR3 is TGTGCCAGCAGCTTAGGAAGCGGGATAGGTTGGGTGGATACGCAGTATTTT. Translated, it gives CASSLGSGIGWVDTQYF.

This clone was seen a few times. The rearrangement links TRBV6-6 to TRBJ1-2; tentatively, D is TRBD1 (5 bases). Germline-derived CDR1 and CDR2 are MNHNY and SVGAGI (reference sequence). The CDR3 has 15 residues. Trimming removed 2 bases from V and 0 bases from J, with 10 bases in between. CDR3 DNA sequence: TGTGCCAGCAGTTACACGCGGGGCTCTAACTATGGCTACACCTTC. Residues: CASSYTRGSNYGYTF.

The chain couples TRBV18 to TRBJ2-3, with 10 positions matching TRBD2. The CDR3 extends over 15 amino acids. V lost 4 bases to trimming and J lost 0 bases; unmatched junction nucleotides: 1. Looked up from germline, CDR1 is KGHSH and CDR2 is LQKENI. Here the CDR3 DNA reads TGTGCCAGCTCACAGACTAGCGGGAGCACAGATACGCAGTATTTT. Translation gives CASSQTSGSTDTQYF.

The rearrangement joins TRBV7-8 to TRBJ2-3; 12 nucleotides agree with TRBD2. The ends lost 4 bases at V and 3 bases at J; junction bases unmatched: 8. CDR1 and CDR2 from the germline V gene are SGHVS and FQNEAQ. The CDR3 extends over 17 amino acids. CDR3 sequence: CASSSPSGGAFTDTQYF. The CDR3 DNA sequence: TGTGCCAGCAGCTCGCCTAGCGGGGGGGCCTTTACAGATACGCAGTATTTT.

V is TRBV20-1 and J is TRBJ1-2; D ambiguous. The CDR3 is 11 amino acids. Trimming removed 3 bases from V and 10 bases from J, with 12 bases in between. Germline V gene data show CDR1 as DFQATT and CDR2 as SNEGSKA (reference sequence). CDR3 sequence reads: CSARGSQTYTF. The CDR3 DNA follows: TGCAGTGCTAGGGGCAGCCAGACCTACACCTTC.

CDR3 in amino acids: CASSRTSRNTGELFF. DNA for the CDR3: TGTGCCAGCAGCCGGACTAGCAGGAACACCGGGGAGCTGTTTTTT. The chain couples TRBV6-1 to TRBJ2-2, with TRBD2 matching over 8 bases. Germline CDR1 reads MNHNS; CDR2 reads SASEGT. The trim removed 6 bases at V and 1 base at J, leaving 4 bases unmatched. The CDR3 is 15 residues long.

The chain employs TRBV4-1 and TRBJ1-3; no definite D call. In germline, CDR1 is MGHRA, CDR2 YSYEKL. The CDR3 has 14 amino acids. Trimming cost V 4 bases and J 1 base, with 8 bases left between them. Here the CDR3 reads CASSPFRSGNTIYF. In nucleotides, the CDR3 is TGCGCCAGCAGCCCGTTCCGGTCTGGAAACACCATATATTTT.

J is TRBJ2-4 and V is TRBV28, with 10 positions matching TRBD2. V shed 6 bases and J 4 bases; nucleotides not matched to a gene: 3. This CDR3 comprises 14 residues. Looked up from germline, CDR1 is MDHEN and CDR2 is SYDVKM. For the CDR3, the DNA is TGTGCCAGCAGCCCGACTAGCGGGAAAAACATTCAGTACTTC. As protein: CASSPTSGKNIQYF.

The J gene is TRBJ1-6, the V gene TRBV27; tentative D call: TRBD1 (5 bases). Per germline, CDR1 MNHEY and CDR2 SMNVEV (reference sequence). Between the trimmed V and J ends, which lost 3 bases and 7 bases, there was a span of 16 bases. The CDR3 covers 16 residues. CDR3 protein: CASSFRDLRSNSPLHF. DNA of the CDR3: TGTGCCAGCAGTTTCCGGGACTTACGGAGCAATTCACCCCTCCACTTT.

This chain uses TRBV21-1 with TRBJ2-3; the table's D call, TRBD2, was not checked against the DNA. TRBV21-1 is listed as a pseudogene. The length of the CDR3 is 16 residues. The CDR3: CASSSFPGGDTDTQYF. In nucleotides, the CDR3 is TGTGCCAGCAGCAGTTTCCCGGGAGGGGACACAGATACGCAGTATTTT.

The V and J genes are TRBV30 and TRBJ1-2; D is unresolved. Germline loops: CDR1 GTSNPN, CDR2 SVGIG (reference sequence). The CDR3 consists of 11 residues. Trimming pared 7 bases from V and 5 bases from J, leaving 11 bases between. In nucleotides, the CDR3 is TGTGCCTCCTCATTTACGTATGGCTACACCTTC. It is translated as CASSFTYGYTF.

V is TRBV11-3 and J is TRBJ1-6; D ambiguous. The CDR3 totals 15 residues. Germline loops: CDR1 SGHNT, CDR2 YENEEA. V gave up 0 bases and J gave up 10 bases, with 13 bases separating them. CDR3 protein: CASSLEVPRGSPLHF. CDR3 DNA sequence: TGTGCCAGCAGCTTAGAGGTACCCCGTGGGTCACCCCTCCACTTT.

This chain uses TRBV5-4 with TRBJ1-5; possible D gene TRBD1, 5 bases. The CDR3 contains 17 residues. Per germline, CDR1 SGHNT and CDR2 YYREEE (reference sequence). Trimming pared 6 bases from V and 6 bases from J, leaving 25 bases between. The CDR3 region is CASNLLPWTYCSQPQHF. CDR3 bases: TGTGCCAGCAACCTTCTTCCGTGGACATATTGTTCTCAGCCCCAGCATTTT. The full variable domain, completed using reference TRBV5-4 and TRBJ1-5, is ETGVTQSPTHLIKTRGQQVTLRCSSQSGHNTVSWYQQALGQGPQFIFQYYREEENGRGNFPPRFSGLQFPNYSSELNVNALELDDSALYLCASNLLPWTYCSQPQHFGDGTRLSIL.

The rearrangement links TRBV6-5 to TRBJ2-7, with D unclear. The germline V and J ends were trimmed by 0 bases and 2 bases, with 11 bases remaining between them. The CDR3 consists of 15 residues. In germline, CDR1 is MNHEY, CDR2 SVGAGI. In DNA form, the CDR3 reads TGTGCCAGCAGTTACTCGTTTAGTGGGACCTACGAGCAGTACTTC. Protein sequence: CASSYSFSGTYEQYF.

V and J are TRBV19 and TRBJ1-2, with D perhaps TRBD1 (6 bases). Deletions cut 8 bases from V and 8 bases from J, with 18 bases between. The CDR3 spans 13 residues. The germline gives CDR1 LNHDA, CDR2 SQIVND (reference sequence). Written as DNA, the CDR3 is TGTGCCAGTTCCGGGACAAGGGGGGAAGGCTACACCTTC. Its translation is CASSGTRGEGYTF.

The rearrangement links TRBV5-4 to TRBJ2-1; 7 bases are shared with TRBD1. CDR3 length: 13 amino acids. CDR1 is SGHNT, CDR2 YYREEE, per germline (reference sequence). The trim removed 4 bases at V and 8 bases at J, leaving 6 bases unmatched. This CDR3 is CASSPTGAHEQFF. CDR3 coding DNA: TGTGCCAGCAGCCCAACAGGGGCCCATGAGCAGTTCTTC.

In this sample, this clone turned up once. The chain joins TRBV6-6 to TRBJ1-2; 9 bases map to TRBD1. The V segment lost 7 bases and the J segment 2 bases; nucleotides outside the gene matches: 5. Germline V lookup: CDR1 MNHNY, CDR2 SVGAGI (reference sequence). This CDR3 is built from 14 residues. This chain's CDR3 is CASTRQGGNYGYTF. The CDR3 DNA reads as TGTGCCAGCACCAGACAGGGGGGAAACTATGGCTACACCTTC.

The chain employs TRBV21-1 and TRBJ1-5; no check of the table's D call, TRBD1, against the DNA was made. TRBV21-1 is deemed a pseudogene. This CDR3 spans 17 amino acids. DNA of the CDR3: TGTGCCCAGCCCCGGACAGGGACATTCAATAGCAATCAGCCCCAGCATTTT. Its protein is CAQPRTGTFNSNQPQHF.

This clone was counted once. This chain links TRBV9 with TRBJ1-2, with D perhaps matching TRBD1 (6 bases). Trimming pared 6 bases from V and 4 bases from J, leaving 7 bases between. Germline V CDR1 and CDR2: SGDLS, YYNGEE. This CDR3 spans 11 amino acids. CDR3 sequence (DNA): TGTGCCAGCAAGGGGGGCTATGGCTACACCTTC. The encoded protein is CASKGGYGYTF.

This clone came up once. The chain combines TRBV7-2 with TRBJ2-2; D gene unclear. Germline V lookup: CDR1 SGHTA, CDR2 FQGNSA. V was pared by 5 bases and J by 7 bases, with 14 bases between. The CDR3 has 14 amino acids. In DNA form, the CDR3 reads TGTGCCAGCAGCCAATTTACCCCGGACGGGGAGCTGTTTTTT. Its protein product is CASSQFTPDGELFF.

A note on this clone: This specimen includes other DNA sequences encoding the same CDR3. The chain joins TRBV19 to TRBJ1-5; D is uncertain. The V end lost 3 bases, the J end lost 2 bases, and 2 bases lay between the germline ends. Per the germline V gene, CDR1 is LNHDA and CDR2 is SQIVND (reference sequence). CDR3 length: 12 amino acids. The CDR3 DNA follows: TGTGCCAGTAGTATCGGCAATCAGCCCCAGCATTTT. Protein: CASSIGNQPQHF.